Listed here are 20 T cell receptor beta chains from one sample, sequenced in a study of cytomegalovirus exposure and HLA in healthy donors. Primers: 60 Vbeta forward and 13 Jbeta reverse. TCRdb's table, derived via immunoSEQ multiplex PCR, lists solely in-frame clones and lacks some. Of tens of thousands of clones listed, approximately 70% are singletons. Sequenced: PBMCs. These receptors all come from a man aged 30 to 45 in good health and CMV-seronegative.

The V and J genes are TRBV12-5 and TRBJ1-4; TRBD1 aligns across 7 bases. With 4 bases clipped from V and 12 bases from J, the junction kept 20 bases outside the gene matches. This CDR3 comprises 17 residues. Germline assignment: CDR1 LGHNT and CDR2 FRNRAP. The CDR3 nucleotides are TGTGCTAGTGGTTGGACCCCGGGGGGACAGCCGGGGGGGGAACTGTTTTTT. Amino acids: CASGWTPGGQPGGELFF.

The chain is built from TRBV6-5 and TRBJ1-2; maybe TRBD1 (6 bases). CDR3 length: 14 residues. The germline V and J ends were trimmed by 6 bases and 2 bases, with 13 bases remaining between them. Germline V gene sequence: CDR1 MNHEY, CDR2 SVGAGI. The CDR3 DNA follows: TGTGCCAGCAGCTCGGACAGATCCAACTATGGCTACACCTTC. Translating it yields CASSSDRSNYGYTF.

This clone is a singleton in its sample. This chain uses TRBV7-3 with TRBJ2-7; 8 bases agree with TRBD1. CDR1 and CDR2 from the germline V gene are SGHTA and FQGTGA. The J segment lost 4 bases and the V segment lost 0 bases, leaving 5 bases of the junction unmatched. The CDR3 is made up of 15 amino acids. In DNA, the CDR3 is TGTGCCAGCAGCTTAACGGTAGGACAGGGTTACGAGCAGTACTTC. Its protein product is CASSLTVGQGYEQYF.

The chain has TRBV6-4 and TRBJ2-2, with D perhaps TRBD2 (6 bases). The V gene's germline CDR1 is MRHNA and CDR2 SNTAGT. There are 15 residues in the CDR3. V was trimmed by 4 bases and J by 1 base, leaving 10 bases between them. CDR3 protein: CASSAGRGNTGELFF. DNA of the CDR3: TGTGCCAGCAGTGCGGGGCGGGGGAACACCGGGGAGCTGTTTTTT.

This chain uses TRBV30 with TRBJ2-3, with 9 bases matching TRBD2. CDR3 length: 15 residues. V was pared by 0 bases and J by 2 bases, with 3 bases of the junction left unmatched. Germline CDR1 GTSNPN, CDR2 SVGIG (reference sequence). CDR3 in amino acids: CAWSVASGVTDTQYF. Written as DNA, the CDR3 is TGTGCCTGGAGTGTCGCTAGCGGGGTCACAGATACGCAGTATTTT. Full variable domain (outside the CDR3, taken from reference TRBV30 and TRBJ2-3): SQTIHQWPATLVQPVGSPLSLECTVEGTSNPNLYWYRQAAGRGLQLLFYSVGIGQISSEVPQNLSASRPQDRQFILSSKKLLLSDSGFYLCAWSVASGVTDTQYFGPGTRLTVL.

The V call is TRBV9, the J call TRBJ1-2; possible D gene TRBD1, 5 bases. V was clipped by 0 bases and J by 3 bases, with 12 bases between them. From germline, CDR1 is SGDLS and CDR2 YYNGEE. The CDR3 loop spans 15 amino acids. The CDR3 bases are TGTGCCAGCAGCGTAGATGGGCAGGGTGACTATGGCTACACCTTC. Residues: CASSVDGQGDYGYTF.

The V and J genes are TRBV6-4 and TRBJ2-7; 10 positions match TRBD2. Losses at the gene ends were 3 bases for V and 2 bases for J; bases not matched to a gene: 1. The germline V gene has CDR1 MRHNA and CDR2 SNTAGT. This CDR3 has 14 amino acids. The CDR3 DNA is TGTGCCAGCAGTGAACTAGCGGGGCCCTACGAGCAGTACTTC. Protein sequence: CASSELAGPYEQYF.

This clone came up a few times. The CDR3 sequence: CASSYGQDEDQPQHF. CDR3 DNA sequence: TGCGCCAGCAGCTACGGACAGGACGAAGATCAGCCCCAGCATTTT. V and J are TRBV4-1 and TRBJ1-5; TRBD1 matches at 7 bases. Unmatched junction bases numbered 9, after V lost 5 bases and J lost 5 bases. This CDR3 spans 15 amino acids. Germline V gene sequence: CDR1 MGHRA, CDR2 YSYEKL.

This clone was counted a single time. CDR3 protein: CASSYRTSGTDTQYF. CDR3 nucleotides: TGTGCCAGCAGTTACCGGACTAGCGGGACAGATACGCAGTATTTT. V gene TRBV6-5 combines with J gene TRBJ2-3; 11 bases map to TRBD2. Germline V gene data show CDR1 as MNHEY and CDR2 as SVGAGI. The CDR3 covers 15 residues. V shed 2 bases and J 3 bases; nucleotides not matched to a gene: 1.

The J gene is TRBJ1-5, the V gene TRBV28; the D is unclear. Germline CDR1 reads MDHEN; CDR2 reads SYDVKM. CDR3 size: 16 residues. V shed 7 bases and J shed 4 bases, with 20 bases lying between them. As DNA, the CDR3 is TGTGCCAGCACCGAAGCGGTTAGGAGTCTGAATCAGCCCCAGCATTTT. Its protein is CASTEAVRSLNQPQHF.

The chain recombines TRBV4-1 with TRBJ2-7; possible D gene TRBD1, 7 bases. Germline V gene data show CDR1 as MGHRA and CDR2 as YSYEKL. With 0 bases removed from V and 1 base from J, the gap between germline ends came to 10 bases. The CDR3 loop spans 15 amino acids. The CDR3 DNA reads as TGCGCCAGCAGCCAAGAGGGGGGACAGTCCTACGAGCAGTACTTC. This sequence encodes CASSQEGGQSYEQYF.

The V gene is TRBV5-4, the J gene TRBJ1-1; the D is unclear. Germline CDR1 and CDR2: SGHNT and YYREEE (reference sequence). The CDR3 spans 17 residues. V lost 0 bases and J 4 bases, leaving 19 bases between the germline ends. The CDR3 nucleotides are TGTGCCAGCAGCTTGGGGAGTGCCCTCGTTTTGAGCACTGAAGCTTTCTTT. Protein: CASSLGSALVLSTEAFF. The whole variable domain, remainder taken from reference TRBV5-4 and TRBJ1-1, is ETGVTQSPTHLIKTRGQQVTLRCSSQSGHNTVSWYQQALGQGPQFIFQYYREEENGRGNFPPRFSGLQFPNYSSELNVNALELDDSALYLCASSLGSALVLSTEAFFGQGTRLTVV.

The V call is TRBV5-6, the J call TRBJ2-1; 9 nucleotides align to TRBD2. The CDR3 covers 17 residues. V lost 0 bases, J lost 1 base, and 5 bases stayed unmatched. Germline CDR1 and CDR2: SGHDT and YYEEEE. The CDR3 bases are TGTGCCAGCAGCTTGGAAGCAGCGGGGGGATCCTACAATGAGCAGTTCTTC. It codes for CASSLEAAGGSYNEQFF.

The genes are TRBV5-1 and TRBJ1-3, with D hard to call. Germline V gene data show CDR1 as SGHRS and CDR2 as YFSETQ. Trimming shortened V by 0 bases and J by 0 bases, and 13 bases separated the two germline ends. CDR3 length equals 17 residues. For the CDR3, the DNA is TGCGCCAGCAGCTTGGGGCCAGGTCACCTCTCTGGAAACACCATATATTTT. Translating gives CASSLGPGHLSGNTIYF.

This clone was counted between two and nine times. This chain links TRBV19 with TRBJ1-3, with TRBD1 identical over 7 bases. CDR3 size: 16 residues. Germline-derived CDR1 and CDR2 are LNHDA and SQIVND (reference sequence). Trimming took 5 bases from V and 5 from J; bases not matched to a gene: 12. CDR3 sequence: CASSPFLTGNRNTIYF. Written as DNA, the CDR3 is TGTGCCAGTAGTCCTTTCCTGACAGGGAATAGAAACACCATATATTTT.

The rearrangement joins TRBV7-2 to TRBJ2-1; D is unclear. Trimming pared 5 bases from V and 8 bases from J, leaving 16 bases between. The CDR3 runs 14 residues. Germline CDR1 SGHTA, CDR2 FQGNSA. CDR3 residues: CASSPEAHWYEQFF. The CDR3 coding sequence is TGTGCCAGCAGCCCTGAGGCCCACTGGTATGAGCAGTTCTTC. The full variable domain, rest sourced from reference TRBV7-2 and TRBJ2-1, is GAGVSQSPSNKVTEKGKDVELRCDPISGHTALYWYRQSLGQGLEFLIYFQGNSAPDKSGLPSDRFSAERTGGSVSTLTIQRTQQEDSAVYLCASSPEAHWYEQFFGPGTRLTVL.

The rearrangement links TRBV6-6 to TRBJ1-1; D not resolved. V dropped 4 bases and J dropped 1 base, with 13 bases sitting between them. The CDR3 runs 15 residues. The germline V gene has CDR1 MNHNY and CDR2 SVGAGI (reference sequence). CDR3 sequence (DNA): TGTGCCAGCAGTTCTGGCAAATCCCCGAACACTGAAGCTTTCTTT. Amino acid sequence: CASSSGKSPNTEAFF.

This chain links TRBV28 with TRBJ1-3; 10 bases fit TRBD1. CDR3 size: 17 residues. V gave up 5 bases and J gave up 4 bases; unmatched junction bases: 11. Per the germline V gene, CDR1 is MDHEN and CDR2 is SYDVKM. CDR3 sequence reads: CASSLPDRGLEGNTIYF. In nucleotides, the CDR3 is TGTGCCAGCAGTCTCCCTGACAGGGGGCTTGAGGGAAACACCATATATTTT.

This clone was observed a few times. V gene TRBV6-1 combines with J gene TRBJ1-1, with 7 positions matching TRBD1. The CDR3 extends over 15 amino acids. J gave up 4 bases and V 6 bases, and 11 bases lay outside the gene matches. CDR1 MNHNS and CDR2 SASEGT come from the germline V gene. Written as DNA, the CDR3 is TGTGCCAGCAGGAATAGACAGGGAGTAGGCACTGAAGCTTTCTTT. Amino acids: CASRNRQGVGTEAFF.

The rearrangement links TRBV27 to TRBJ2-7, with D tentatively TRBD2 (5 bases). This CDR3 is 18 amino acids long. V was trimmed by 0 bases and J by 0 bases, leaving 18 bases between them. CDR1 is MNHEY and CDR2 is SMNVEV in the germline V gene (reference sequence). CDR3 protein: CASSLSRYRTSVSYEQYF. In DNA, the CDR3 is TGTGCCAGCAGTTTATCTAGATATCGGACTTCTGTCTCCTACGAGCAGTACTTC.